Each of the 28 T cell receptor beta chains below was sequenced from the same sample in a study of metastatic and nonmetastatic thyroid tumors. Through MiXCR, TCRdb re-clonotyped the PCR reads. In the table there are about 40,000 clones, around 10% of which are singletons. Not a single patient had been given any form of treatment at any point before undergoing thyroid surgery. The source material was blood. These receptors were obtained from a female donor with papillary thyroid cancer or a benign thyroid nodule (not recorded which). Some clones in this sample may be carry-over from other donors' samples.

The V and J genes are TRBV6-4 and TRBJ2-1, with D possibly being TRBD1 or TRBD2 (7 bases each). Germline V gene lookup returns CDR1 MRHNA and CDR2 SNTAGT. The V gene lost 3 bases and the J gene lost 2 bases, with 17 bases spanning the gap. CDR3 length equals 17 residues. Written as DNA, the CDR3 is TGTGCCAGCAGTGAAGAGGGAGGGGGCTTGACCTACAATGAGCAGTTCTTC. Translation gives CASSEEGGGLTYNEQFF.

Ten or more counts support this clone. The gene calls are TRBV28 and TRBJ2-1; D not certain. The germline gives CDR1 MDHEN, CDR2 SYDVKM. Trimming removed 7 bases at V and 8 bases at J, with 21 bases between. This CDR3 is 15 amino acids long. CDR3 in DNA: TGTGCCAGCACCAACATGAAAGGGAATCGGGATGAGCAGTTCTTC. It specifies CASTNMKGNRDEQFF.

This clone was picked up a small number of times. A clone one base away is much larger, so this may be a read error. CDR3 region: CASSPPIRDTRYF. The CDR3 nucleotides read TGTGCCAGCTCACCTCCTATCCGGGATACGCGGTATTTT. This chain uses TRBV18 with TRBJ2-3; a weak D match, TRBD2 (5 bases). CDR3 length: 13 amino acids. The germline V gene has CDR1 KGHSH and CDR2 LQKENI.

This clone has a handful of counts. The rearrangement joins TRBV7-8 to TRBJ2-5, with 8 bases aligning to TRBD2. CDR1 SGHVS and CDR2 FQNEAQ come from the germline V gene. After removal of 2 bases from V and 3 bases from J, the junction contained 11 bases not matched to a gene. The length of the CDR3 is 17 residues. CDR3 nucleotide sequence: TGTGCCAGCAGCTTAAGGACTAGCTTTACCTCTGAAGAGACCCAGTACTTC. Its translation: CASSLRTSFTSEETQYF.

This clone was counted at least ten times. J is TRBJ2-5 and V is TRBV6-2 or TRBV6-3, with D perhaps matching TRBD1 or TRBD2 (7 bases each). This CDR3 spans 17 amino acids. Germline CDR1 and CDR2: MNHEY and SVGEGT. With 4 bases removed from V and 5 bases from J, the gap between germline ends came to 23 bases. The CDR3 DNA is TGTGCCAGCAGTTCCAACTGGGGAGGGGGCATTGTCGAGACCCAGTACTTC. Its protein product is CASSSNWGGGIVETQYF.

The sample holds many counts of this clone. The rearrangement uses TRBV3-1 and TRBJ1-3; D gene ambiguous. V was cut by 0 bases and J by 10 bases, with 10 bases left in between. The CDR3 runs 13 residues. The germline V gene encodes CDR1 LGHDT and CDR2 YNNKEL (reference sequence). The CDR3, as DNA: TGTGCCAGCAGCCAAGAAACGTCTCGGACCATATATTTT. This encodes CASSQETSRTIYF.

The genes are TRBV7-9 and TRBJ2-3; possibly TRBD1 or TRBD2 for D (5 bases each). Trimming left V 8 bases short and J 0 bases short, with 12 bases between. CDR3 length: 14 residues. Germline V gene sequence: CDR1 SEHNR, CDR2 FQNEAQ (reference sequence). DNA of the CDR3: TGTGCCAGCTGGGGACCTAAGAGCACAGATACGCAGTATTTT. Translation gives CASWGPKSTDTQYF.

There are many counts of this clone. CDR3 nucleotide sequence: TGTGCCAGCACCCCTAGCGGGGAAACGGAGACCCAGTACTTC. This sequence encodes CASTPSGETETQYF. The chain links TRBV28 to TRBJ2-5, with 9 bases identical to TRBD2. Germline-derived CDR1 and CDR2 are MDHEN and SYDVKM. With V trimmed by 7 bases and J by 5 bases, 8 bases remained unmatched. This CDR3 has 14 amino acids.

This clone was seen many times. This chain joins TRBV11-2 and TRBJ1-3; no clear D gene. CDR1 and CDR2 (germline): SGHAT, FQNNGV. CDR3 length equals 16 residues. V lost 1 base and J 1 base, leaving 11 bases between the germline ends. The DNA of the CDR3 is TGTGCCAGCAGCTTAGTTGCGCCCCGTTCTGGAAACACCATATATTTT. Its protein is CASSLVAPRSGNTIYF.

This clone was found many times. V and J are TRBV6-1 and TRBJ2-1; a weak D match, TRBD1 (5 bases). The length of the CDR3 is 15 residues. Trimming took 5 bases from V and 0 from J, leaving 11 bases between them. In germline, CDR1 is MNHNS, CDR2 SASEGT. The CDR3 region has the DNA TGTGCCAGCAGTCTACAGGTAGGCTCCTACAATGAGCAGTTCTTC. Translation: CASSLQVGSYNEQFF.

The CDR3 region has the DNA TGTGCCACTGGGATGTCCTCTGGCTACACCTTC. Translating gives CATGMSSGYTF. V usage is TRBV6-1 and J usage is TRBJ1-2; D not resolved. The germline V gene has CDR1 MNHNS and CDR2 SASEGT. Trimming pared 10 bases from V and 7 bases from J, leaving 13 bases between. This CDR3 is built from 11 residues.

CDR3 residues: CASSLMGQGSDSYTF. The CDR3 nucleotides are TGTGCCAGCAGCTTGATGGGACAGGGGAGTGACAGCTACACCTTC. This chain joins TRBV7-9 and TRBJ1-2; 10 bases map to TRBD1. The CDR3 runs to 15 residues. V shed 3 bases, J shed 9 bases, and the junction held 10 bases outside the gene matches. Per the germline V gene, CDR1 is SEHNR and CDR2 is FQNEAQ (reference sequence). Full variable domain (missing parts from reference TRBV7-9 and TRBJ1-2): DTGVSQNPRHKITKRGQNVTFRCDPISEHNRLYWYRQTLGQGPEFLTYFQNEAQLEKSRLLSDRFSAERPKGSFSTLEIQRTEQGDSAMYLCASSLMGQGSDSYTFGSGTRLTVV.

The CDR3 sequence: CSAGWAGAITDTQYF. The CDR3 nucleotides are TGCAGTGCTGGATGGGCGGGGGCTATCACAGATACGCAGTATTTT. The chain is built from TRBV20-1 and TRBJ2-3; weak D call: TRBD2 (7 bases). The CDR3 contains 15 residues. The germline V gene has CDR1 DFQATT and CDR2 SNEGSKA (reference sequence). With 5 bases removed from V and 2 bases from J, the gap between germline ends came to 17 bases.

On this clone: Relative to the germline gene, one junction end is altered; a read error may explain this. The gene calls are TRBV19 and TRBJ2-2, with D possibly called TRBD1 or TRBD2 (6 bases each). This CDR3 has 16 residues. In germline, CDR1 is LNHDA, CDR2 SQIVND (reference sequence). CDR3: CASSTWTVADTGELFF. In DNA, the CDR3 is TGTGCCAGTAGTACATGGACAGTAGCGGACACCGGGGAGCTGTTCTTT.

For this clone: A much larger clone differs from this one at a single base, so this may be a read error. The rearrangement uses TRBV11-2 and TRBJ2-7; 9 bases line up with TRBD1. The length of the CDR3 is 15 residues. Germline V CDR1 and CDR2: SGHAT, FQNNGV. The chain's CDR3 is CASRRAGTGYGDQYF. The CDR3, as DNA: TGTGCTAGCAGACGAGCCGGGACAGGGTACGGCGATCAGTACTTC. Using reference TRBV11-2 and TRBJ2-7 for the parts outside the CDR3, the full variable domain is EAGVAQSPRYKIIEKRQSVAFWCNPISGHATLYWYQQILGQGPKLLIQFQNNGVVDDSQLPKDRFSAERLKGVDSTLKIQPAKLEDSAVYLCASRRAGTGYGDQYFGPGTRLTVT.

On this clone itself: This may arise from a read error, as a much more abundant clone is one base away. CDR3 loop: CVGKIATNEKLFF. CDR3 in DNA: TGTGTGGGGAAAATTGCAACTAATGAAAAACTGTTTTTT. V and J are TRBV19 and TRBJ1-4; D call uncertain. The length of the CDR3 is 13 residues. Per the germline V gene, CDR1 is LNHDA and CDR2 is SQIVND (reference sequence).

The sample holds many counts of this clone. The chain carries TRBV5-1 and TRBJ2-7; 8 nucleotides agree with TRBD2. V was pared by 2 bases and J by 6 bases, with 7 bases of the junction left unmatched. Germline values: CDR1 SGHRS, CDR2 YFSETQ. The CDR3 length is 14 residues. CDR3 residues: CASSFGSGSTEQYF. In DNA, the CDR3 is TGCGCCAGCAGCTTTGGGAGCGGGAGTACCGAGCAGTACTTC.

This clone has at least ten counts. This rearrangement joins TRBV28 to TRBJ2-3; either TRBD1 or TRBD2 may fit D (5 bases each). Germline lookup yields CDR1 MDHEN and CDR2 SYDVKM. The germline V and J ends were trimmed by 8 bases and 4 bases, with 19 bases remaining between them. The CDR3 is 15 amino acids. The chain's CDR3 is CASVRDLLGPDTQYF. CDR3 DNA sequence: TGTGCCAGCGTCCGGGACCTGTTAGGCCCAGATACGCAGTATTTT.

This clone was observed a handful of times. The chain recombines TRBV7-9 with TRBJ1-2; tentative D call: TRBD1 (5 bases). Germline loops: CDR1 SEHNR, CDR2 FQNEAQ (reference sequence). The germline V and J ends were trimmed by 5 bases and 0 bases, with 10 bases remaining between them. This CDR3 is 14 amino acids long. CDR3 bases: TGTGCCAGCAGCCCGACAGCAACTAACTATGGCTACACCTTC. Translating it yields CASSPTATNYGYTF.

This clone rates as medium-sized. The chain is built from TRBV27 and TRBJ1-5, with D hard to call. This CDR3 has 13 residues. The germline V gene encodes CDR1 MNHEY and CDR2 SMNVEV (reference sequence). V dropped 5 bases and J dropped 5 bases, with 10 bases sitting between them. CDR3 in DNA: TGTGCCAGCAGTACCGGAAGTCATCAGCCCCAGCATTTT. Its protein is CASSTGSHQPQHF.

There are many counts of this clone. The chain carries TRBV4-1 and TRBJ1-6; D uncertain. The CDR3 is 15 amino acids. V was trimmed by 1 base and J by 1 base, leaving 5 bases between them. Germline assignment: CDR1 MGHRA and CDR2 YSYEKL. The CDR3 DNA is TGCGCCAGCAGCCAAGGGGGTTCCTATAATTCACCCCTCCACTTT. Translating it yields CASSQGGSYNSPLHF.

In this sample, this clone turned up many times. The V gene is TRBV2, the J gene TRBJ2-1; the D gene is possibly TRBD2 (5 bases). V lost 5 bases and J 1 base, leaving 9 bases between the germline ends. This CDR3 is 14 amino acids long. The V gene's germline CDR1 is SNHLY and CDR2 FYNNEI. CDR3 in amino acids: CASSRTDSYNEQFF. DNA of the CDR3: TGTGCCAGCAGTAGGACTGATTCCTACAATGAGCAGTTCTTC.

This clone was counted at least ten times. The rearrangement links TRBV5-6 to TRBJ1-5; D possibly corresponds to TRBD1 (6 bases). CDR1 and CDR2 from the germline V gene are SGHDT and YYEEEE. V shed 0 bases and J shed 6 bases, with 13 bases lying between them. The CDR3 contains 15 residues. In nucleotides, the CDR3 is TGTGCCAGCAGCTTGGGAGGGGGATTAGGTCAGCCCCAGCATTTT. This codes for CASSLGGGLGQPQHF.

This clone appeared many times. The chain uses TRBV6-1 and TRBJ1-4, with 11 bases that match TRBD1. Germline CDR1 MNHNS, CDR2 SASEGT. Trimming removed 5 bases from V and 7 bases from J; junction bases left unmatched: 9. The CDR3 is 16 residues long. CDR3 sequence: CASSRTGGEGREKLFF. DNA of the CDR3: TGTGCCAGCAGTAGGACAGGGGGCGAAGGCCGTGAAAAACTGTTTTTT.

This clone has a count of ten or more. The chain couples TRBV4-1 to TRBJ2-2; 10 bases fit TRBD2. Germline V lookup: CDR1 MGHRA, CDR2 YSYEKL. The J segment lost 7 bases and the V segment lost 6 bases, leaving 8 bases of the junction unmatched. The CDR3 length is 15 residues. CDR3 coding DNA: TGCGCCAGCAGGACTCTAGCGGGAGTGATCGGGGAGCTGTTTTTT. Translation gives CASRTLAGVIGELFF.

CDR3 amino acids: CASTQPSYEQYF. CDR3 bases: TGTGCCAGCACACAACCCAGCTACGAGCAGTACTTC. The gene calls are TRBV6-2 or TRBV6-3 and TRBJ2-7; D gene unclear. CDR3 length: 12 amino acids. Trimming took 7 bases from V and 3 from J, leaving 10 bases between them. Per the germline V gene, CDR1 is MNHEY and CDR2 is SVGEGT.

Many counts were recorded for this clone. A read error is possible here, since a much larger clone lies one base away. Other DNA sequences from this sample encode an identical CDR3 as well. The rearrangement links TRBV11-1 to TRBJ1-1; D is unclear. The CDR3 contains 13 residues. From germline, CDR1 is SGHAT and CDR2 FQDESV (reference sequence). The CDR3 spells CASSLAGNTEAFF. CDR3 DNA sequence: TGTGCCAGCAGCTTAGCGGGGAACACTGAGGCTTTCTTT.

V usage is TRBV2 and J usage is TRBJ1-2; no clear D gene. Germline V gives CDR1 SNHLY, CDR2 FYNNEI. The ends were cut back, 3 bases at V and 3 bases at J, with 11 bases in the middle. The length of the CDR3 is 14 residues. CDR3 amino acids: CASSENSVHYGYTF. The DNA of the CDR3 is TGTGCCAGCAGTGAGAATTCCGTTCACTATGGCTACACCTTC. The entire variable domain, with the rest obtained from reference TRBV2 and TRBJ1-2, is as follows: EPEVTQTPSHQVTQMGQEVILRCVPISNHLYFYWYRQILGQKVEFLVSFYNNEISEKSEIFDDQFSVERPDGSNFTLKIRSTKLEDSAMYFCASSENSVHYGYTFGSGTRLTVV.